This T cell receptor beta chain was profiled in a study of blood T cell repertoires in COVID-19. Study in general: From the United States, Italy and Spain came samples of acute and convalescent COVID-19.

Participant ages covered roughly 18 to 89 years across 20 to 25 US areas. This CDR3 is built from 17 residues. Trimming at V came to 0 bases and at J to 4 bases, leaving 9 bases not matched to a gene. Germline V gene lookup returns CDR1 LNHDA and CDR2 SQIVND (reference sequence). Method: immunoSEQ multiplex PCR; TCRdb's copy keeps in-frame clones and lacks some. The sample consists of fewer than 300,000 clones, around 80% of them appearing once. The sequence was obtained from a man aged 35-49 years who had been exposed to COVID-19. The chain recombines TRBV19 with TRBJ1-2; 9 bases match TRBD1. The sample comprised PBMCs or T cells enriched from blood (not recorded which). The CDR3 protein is CASSIDLEQGAFYGYTF. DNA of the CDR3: TGTGCCAGTAGTATAGATCTGGAACAGGGGGCTTTCTATGGCTACACCTTC.